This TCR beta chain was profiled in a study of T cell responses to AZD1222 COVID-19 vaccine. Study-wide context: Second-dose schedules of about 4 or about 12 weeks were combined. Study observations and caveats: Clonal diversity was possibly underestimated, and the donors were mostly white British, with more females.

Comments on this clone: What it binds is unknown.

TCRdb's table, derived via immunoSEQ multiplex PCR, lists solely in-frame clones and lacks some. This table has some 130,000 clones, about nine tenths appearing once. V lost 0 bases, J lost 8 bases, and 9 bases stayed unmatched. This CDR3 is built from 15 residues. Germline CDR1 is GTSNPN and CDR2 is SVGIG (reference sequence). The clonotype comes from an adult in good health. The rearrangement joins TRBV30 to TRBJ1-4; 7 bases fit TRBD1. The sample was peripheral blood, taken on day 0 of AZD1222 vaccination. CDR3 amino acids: CAWSVLGQQGEKLFF. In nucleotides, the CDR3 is TGTGCCTGGAGTGTACTGGGACAGCAGGGGGAAAAACTGTTTTTT.